This T cell receptor beta chain derives from a study of blood T cell repertoires in COVID-19. The assay was immunoSEQ multiplex PCR, and TCRdb's table has in-frame clones only and misses some. The sample carries approximately 240,000 clones, around nine tenths recorded once. The CDR3 runs 14 residues. Per the germline V gene, CDR1 is MNHEY and CDR2 is SVGAGI. The J segment lost 2 bases and the V segment lost 0 bases, leaving 1 base of the junction unmatched. In the case of this clone: At the DNA level, this CDR3 is encoded by other sequences in the same sample as well.

The sequencing sample was made of peripheral blood. The TCR comes from a woman in her 40s who had recovered from COVID-19. V and J are TRBV6-5 and TRBJ2-7; 7 bases are shared with TRBD1. The CDR3 DNA follows: TGTGCCAGCAGTTACTCCGGGACAGCCTACGAGCAGTACTTC. It specifies CASSYSGTAYEQYF.